The T cell receptor (beta chain) described here comes from a study of regulatory T cells in long-lasting Graves disease. Study results and limitations: Repertoires from persistent disease leaned toward TRBV28, TRBJ1-2 and TRBJ2-5. Thyroid tissue went unstudied; only peripheral blood was examined. Persistent Graves' cases showed lower TCR diversity than newly diagnosed cases.

V dropped 6 bases and J dropped 6 bases, with 15 bases sitting between them. The CDR3 totals 14 residues. Noted time point: persistent/refractory GD, antithyroid drugs over 5 years with positive TRAb. RNA extracted from PBMCs served as the sequencing template. About this clonotype: Its cognate antigen is unknown. This may arise from a read error, as a much more abundant clone is one base away.

Arm-PCR of CDR3 regions and iRepertoire HTBI primers were the basis on which TCR beta libraries were built. Via MiXCR, TCRdb re-called the multiplex PCR reads, giving one row per CDR3 protein. The sample lists 400,000 to 500,000 distinct CDR3 sequences; roughly 21% were seen once. Sequences were derived from peripheral blood mononuclear cells (PBMCs), sampled when the disease was refractory, from a patient treated with antithyroid drugs. This TCR derives from a female donor with Graves disease. The J gene is TRBJ1-5, the V gene TRBV12-3 or TRBV12-4, with a tentative D call TRBD1 (6 bases). The CDR3 DNA reads TGTGCCAGCAGCTCACAGGGTGTGGTTCAGCCCCAGCATTTT. Translated: CASSSQGVVQPQHF.